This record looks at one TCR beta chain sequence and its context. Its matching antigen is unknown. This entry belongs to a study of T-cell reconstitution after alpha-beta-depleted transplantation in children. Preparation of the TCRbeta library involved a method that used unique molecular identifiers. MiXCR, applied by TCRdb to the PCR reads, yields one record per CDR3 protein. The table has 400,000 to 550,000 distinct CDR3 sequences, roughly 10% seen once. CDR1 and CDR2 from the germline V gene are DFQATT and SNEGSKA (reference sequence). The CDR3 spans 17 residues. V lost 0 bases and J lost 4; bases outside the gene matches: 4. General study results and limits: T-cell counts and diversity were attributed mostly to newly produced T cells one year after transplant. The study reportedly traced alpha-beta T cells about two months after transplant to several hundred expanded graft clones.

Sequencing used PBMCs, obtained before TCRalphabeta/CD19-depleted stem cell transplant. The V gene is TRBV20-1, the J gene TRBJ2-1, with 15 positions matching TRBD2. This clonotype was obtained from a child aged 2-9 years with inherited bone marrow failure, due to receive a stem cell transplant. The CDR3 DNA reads TGCAGTGCTAGAGACGGGACTAGCGGGAGGAAATACAATGAGCAGTTCTTC. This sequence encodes CSARDGTSGRKYNEQFF.